Sequencing of this TCR beta chain was carried out in a study of T cell repertoires in cytomegalovirus infection (dated by TCRdb to the late 2010s). About the study as a whole: Recently identified HLA-C-restricted CMV epitopes, whose presentation resists viral immunomodulation, were targeted by peptide stimulations together with well-studied HLA-B-restricted epitopes. Because public TCR beta signatures pointed to carriage of CMV infection together with the matching HLA type, the HLA type of each donor mattered for the analysis.

TCRdb lists the instrument as Illumina HiSeq 1500. TCRdb applied fastp at Q25 and MiXCR to the public reads, then kept only in-frame beta chains. Under each unique CDR3 protein, matching rows form one entry showing the most common genes and DNA. This sample comprises approximately 990,000 distinct CDR3 sequences, about 33% of them detected only once. Around 15% of the sample comes from the top ten. Broader findings and caveats from the paper: In both this cohort and an independent roughly 350-donor cohort, the cumulative frequency of public TCR beta family members distinguished carriers of CMV infection plus the relevant HLA type. In the ex vivo response, HLA-C-restricted CMV-specific TCR beta clonotypes were dominant, and in two of eight donors the single most frequent clonotype came from this HLA-C-restricted group.

This clonotype was recorded a few times. Its cognate antigen has yet to be identified. Qualities for individual bases were not recorded, and no much larger clone is one base off. The junction carries 12 bases between V and J, which are trimmed by 1 base and 6 bases respectively. The CDR3 runs 15 amino acids, cysteine and phenylalanine included. CDR3 DNA only is kept here, 45 bases in frame from base 1. The germline V gene supplies CDR1 SGHTA and CDR2 FQGNSA. The treatment or condition label, read with the paper, signifies: in vitro stimulation with specific CMV peptide epitopes to enrich CMV-specific T cells.

The chain links TRBV7-2 with TRBJ2-2; the D gene is possibly TRBD1 or TRBD2, with 7 bases matching each. Sample: cultured CD8+ T cells from PBMCs, taken from culture after CMV antigen stimulation. The sequence came from a human donor in good health (CMV status not recorded). Some clones in this sample may be carry-over from other donors' samples. The bases read TGTGCCAGCAGCTTAGTCAGGGGGAGGGCCGGGGAGCTGTTTTTT. It specifies CASSLVRGRAGELFF.